This TCR beta chain was sequenced during a study of T cells in Graves' hyperthyroidism and ophthalmopathy (dated by TCRdb to about 2019). At the level of the whole study: Peripheral blood samples were taken at the time of initial diagnosis, prior to any treatment. Prospective prediction of ophthalmopathy was tested in an independent validation cohort consisting of some 18 hyperthyroidism patients and around 17 patients who later progressed to ophthalmopathy. The paper reports TCR Vbeta CDR3 sequencing of approximately 130 peripheral blood samples: 40 or so ophthalmopathy, under 85 hyperthyroidism and about 17 progressor patients. After blood sampling, hyperthyroidism patients were treated with methimazole at a starting dose of 30 mg daily, and ophthalmopathy patients were treated with high-dose intravenous methylprednisolone. TCR V-J signatures able to tell the groups apart were searched for in a discovery cohort of 90 to 100 patients, of whom roughly 42 had Graves' ophthalmopathy and about 60 had stable Graves' hyperthyroidism. The 100 discovery patients were divided at random into training and test sets in a 7:3 ratio. Thyroid tissue and blood T-cell repertoires from more than five Graves' hyperthyroidism patients were also compared in the study.

Overall study results and their limits: A 13 V-J signature model separated ophthalmopathy from stable hyperthyroidism, with approximately 87% sensitivity and roughly 82% specificity in cross-validation and 80%/75% in testing. Most expanded thyroid clonotypes (frequency above 0.001) were also found in blood, which suggests that blood repertoires may mirror thyroid immune responses. No statistical method was used to fix the sample size in advance, and group allocation was not hidden from the investigators. In validation, progression to ophthalmopathy was predicted by the model with around 70% sensitivity and just over 72% specificity, a median of roughly 6.4 months before onset.

Trimming takes 3 bases from V and 0 bases from J, and the germline ends sit 12 bases apart. From its cysteine to its phenylalanine, the CDR3 spans 15 amino acids. The read is trimmed to its CDR3 DNA, 45 bases read in frame from base 1. The germline V gene (reference sequence) provides CDR1 LNHDA and CDR2 SQIVND. This clonotype was detected many times. Its target antigen remains unknown. Base qualities are not provided; no much larger clone lies one nucleotide away. Ophthalmopathy patients had moderately to severely active disease, Clinical Activity Score of at least 3, NOSPECS grade of at least 4, and duration under 3 months. Any patient with an uncontrolled infection, another autoimmune disease, pregnancy or lactation was excluded. Diagnoses were established on the basis of clinical symptoms, serum thyroxine and TRAb, thyroid ultrasound, and orbital computed tomography. PBMCs were isolated from about 10 ml of fresh peripheral blood by Ficoll-Paque density gradient centrifugation. Total RNA was extracted with Trizol reagent, and quality was checked on an Agilent 2100 Bioanalyzer.

Amplification of TCR beta CDR3 regions was carried out from RNA transcripts. The first round of RT-PCR for the TCR CDR3 was performed with the HTBI primer set and the Qiagen OneStep RT-PCR kit. Libraries were constructed in a second round of multiplex PCR, after which size selection and purification were carried out. Libraries were sequenced paired-end with 100 bp reads on an Illumina HiSeq2000. For the original study's pipeline: Raw data were processed with SOAPnuke, discarding reads with adapters, uncalled bases, mean Phred below 15, or no exact constant-primer or identifier match. COPE v1.2.5 was used to merge the high-quality paired reads, and each unique nucleotide sequence was defined as a clonotype. MiTCR v1.1 was used to align clonotypes to the IMGT TRBV, TRBD and TRBJ reference segments. Analysis was restricted to V-J combinations with a frequency above 0.0001, which covered 98% to 99.2% of repertoires. A TCS score was defined as the ratio of F50 (clonal expansion) to E x V (chaos), with BLOSUM62-based TCRdist applied between CDR3 peptides within each V-J. Welch's t-statistics and random forest reduced fewer than 550 V-J features to 10 to 15, which were used in a naive Bayes classifier (R e1071). Starting from the raw public reads, TCRdb applied fastp trimming at Q25, assembled clones with MiXCR and retained in-frame beta chains. A single entry per CDR3 protein holds the most common genes and DNA from its merged rows. These V and J calls rely on TCRdb rather than the paper's analysis. For this sample the table gives some 350,000 distinct CDR3 sequences, of which approximately 14% were detected only once. About 21% of the sample is held by the ten biggest clonotypes.

This chain is built from TRBV19 and TRBJ2-7, with TRBD2 as a weak D call on 5 bases. The sample taken for sequencing was blood. The clonotype originates from an older woman with Graves' ophthalmopathy. The CDR3 protein: CASSMPGSSSYEQYF. The DNA sequence is as follows: TGTGCCAGTAGTATGCCGGGATCCAGCTCCTACGAGCAGTACTTC.